Below, 13 T cell receptor beta chains from the same sample are listed, as sequenced in a study of cytomegalovirus exposure and HLA in healthy donors. PCR employed 60 Vbeta and 13 Jbeta primers. Libraries were prepared by immunoSEQ multiplex PCR; TCRdb keeps only in-frame clonotypes and omits some of them. The table shows about 220,000 clones, with 60% to 80% occurring only once. The sample was PBMCs. These receptors all stem from a woman in her thirties in good health and CMV-seronegative.

The chain joins TRBV5-6 to TRBJ2-7, with TRBD2 matching 9 bases. The junction had 6 bases not matched to a gene; V was cut back by 5 bases and J by 6 bases. Germline-derived CDR1 and CDR2 are SGHDT and YYEEEE. The CDR3 extends over 13 amino acids. This CDR3 reads CASREGLAAEQYF. As DNA, the CDR3 is TGTGCCAGCAGAGAGGGACTAGCAGCCGAGCAGTACTTC.

The genes are TRBV11-2 and TRBJ2-2; D uncertain. The CDR3 runs 16 residues. With 5 bases removed from V and 2 bases from J, the gap between germline ends came to 15 bases. The germline CDR1 and CDR2 sequences are SGHAT and FQNNGV. The CDR3 sequence is CASSAALDSNTGELFF. CDR3 coding DNA: TGTGCCAGCAGCGCCGCCCTAGACTCTAACACCGGGGAGCTGTTTTTT.

V is TRBV6-5 and J is TRBJ2-5; 9 nucleotides line up with TRBD2. The CDR3 totals 15 residues. CDR1 is MNHEY and CDR2 is SVGAGI in the germline V gene. V trimming: 8 bases; J trimming: 4 bases; junction bases outside the gene matches: 11. The CDR3 spells CASGPLAGRGETQYF. The CDR3 nucleotides are TGTGCCAGCGGACCCCTAGCGGGAAGGGGAGAGACCCAGTACTTC.

The rearrangement joins TRBV5-1 to TRBJ2-7; perhaps TRBD2 as D (5 bases). Germline V gene data show CDR1 as SGHRS and CDR2 as YFSETQ. This CDR3 comprises 12 residues. Trimming left V 4 bases short and J 5 bases short, with 10 bases between. Here the CDR3 reads CASSLLGHEQYF. In DNA form, the CDR3 reads TGCGCCAGCAGCCTACTAGGCCACGAGCAGTACTTC.

This rearrangement joins TRBV2 to TRBJ1-5, with D uncertain. V was cut by 6 bases and J by 7 bases, with 13 bases left in between. The germline V gene encodes CDR1 SNHLY and CDR2 FYNNEI. The CDR3 runs to 13 residues. The CDR3: CASREGQYQPQHF. The CDR3 DNA reads as TGTGCCAGCAGGGAGGGCCAGTACCAGCCCCAGCATTTT. Full variable domain (remainder filled in from reference TRBV2 and TRBJ1-5): EPEVTQTPSHQVTQMGQEVILRCVPISNHLYFYWYRQILGQKVEFLVSFYNNEISEKSEIFDDQFSVERPDGSNFTLKIRSTKLEDSAMYFCASREGQYQPQHFGDGTRLSIL.

The chain carries TRBV2 and TRBJ2-7; 8 positions match TRBD1. The germline V gene has CDR1 SNHLY and CDR2 FYNNEI. The CDR3 extends over 13 amino acids. V was pared by 6 bases and J by 3 bases, with 4 bases of the junction left unmatched. The CDR3 region is CASSTQGGYEQYF. The CDR3, as DNA: TGTGCCAGCAGCACACAGGGGGGCTACGAGCAGTACTTC.

The chain couples TRBV4-2 to TRBJ2-5; D remains ambiguous. The germline V gene encodes CDR1 LGHNA and CDR2 YNFKEQ. CDR3 size: 13 residues. Trimming took off 1 base at V and 2 bases at J, with 5 bases between the two ends. The CDR3 loop is CASSQGEQETQYF. The CDR3 DNA reads TGTGCCAGCAGCCAAGGAGAGCAAGAGACCCAGTACTTC.

The chain employs TRBV2 and TRBJ1-1; 10 bases fit TRBD1. This CDR3 has 15 residues. V was pared by 6 bases and J by 0 bases, with 4 bases of the junction left unmatched. The germline V gene has CDR1 SNHLY and CDR2 FYNNEI. CDR3 coding DNA: TGTGCCAGCAGAGGACAGGGGGAACTGAACACTGAAGCTTTCTTT. It translates to CASRGQGELNTEAFF.

The chain uses TRBV2 and TRBJ1-5; the D is unclear. From germline, CDR1 is SNHLY and CDR2 FYNNEI. V was clipped by 5 bases and J by 2 bases, with 13 bases between them. This CDR3 is 15 amino acids long. The CDR3 protein is CASSTPGKGNQPQHF. CDR3 DNA sequence: TGTGCCAGCAGTACCCCGGGGAAGGGCAATCAGCCCCAGCATTTT.

This clone is a singleton in its sample. The rearrangement links TRBV11-2 to TRBJ2-5; 7 nucleotides line up with TRBD1. Germline V CDR1 and CDR2: SGHAT, FQNNGV. The CDR3 sequence is 16 residues long. V lost 1 base and J lost 5; bases outside the gene matches: 10. The CDR3 bases are TGTGCCAGCAGCTTAGTGTCAGGGGGTCGGCGGGAGACCCAGTACTTC. Protein product: CASSLVSGGRRETQYF.

The gene calls are TRBV11-2 and TRBJ2-1, with D perhaps TRBD2 (5 bases). V was shortened by 2 bases and J by 4 bases, with 9 bases between the two germline ends. The germline V gene encodes CDR1 SGHAT and CDR2 FQNNGV. The CDR3 consists of 14 residues. CDR3 loop: CASSLPGKYNEQFF. The CDR3 DNA follows: TGTGCCAGCAGCTTACCGGGGAAATACAATGAGCAGTTCTTC.

A single count supports this clone. At one of its ends the junction is not consistent with the germline gene, which may arise from a read error. Different DNA sequences within this sample yield the same CDR3. This chain uses TRBV7-8 with TRBJ1-6; 7 nucleotides line up with TRBD1. Germline values: CDR1 SGHVS, CDR2 FQNEAQ. This CDR3 has 15 amino acids. The CDR3, as DNA: TGTGCCAGCAGCTTAATGGGACAGAATAATTCCCCCCTCCACTTT. This gives the protein CASSLMGQNNSPLHF. The variable domain in full, with the rest retrieved from reference TRBV7-8 and TRBJ1-6, is GAGVSQSPRYKVAKRGQDVALRCDPISGHVSLFWYQQALGQGPEFLTYFQNEAQLDKSGLPSDRFFAERPEGSVSTLKIQRTQQEDSAVYLCASSLMGQNNSPLHFGNGTRLTVT.

For this clone: At one of its ends the junction is not consistent with the germline gene, which may arise from a read error. The chain uses TRBV25-1 and TRBJ2-6; 9 bases line up with TRBD1. Germline CDR1 MGHDK, CDR2 SYGVNS. The CDR3 is 18 amino acids. The CDR3 sequence is CAISEEQGAFSGANVLTF. The DNA for the CDR3 is TGTGCCATCAGTGAAGAACAGGGGGCCTTCTCTGGGGCCAACGTCCTGACTTTC. Based on the CDR3 plus reference TRBV25-1 and TRBJ2-6, the full variable domain is EADIYQTPRYLVIGTGKKITLECSQTMGHDKMYWYQQDPGMELHLIHYSYGVNSTEKGDLSSESTVSRIRTEHFPLTLESARPSHTSQYLCAISEEQGAFSGANVLTFGAGSRLTVL.